The next 21 T cell receptor beta chains were all read from a single sample in a study of T cells expressing NK-cell markers. Reprocessing the 5' RACE reads, TCRdb reports a single entry for every CDR3 protein and omits DNA. Recorded for this sample: under 9,000 distinct CDR3 sequences. Sequenced: blood T cells: a sorted CD56 or NKG2C T cell subset, CD4+ or CD8+ T cells, or bulk PBMC T cells (not recorded which). The receptor set was obtained from a man aged 18-70 years in good health.

The chain employs TRBV20-1 and TRBJ1-1; TCRdb returns TRBD1, unconfirmable since there is no DNA. Germline CDR1 and CDR2: DFQATT and SNEGSKA (reference sequence). CDR3 length: 15 amino acids. CDR3 amino acids: CSARDIQGTDTEAFF.

The V call is TRBV6-4, the J call TRBJ2-1; checking the TCRdb D call of TRBD2 is not possible without DNA. The CDR3 runs to 14 residues. CDR1 and CDR2 from the germline V gene are MRHNA and SNTAGT. CDR3 region: CASSVSGGVSEQFF.

In terms of frequency, this clonotype is medium-sized. The rearrangement joins TRBV3-1 to TRBJ2-3. This CDR3 has 14 amino acids. Germline assignment: CDR1 LGHDT and CDR2 YNNKEL (reference sequence). CDR3 sequence: CASSPEVAPDTQYF.

The gene calls are TRBV6-5 and TRBJ1-1; the TCRdb call, TRBD1, lacks DNA for checking. The CDR3 sequence is 17 residues long. From germline, CDR1 is MNHEY and CDR2 SVGAGI. CDR3 sequence: CASSYDRGRIEDTEAFF.

This chain's CDR3 is CSAPSSFRGGGADTQYF. J is TRBJ2-3 and V is TRBV20-1; with no DNA, the TCRdb D assignment of TRBD1 cannot be verified. This CDR3 comprises 17 residues. Germline-derived CDR1 and CDR2 are DFQATT and SNEGSKA (reference sequence).

The V and J genes are TRBV12-3 or TRBV12-4 and TRBJ2-3; TCRdb proposes TRBD2, but this gene call is untestable without DNA. The CDR3 extends over 17 amino acids. The CDR3 sequence is CASSPGLAEHSTDTQYF.

This chain joins TRBV20-1 and TRBJ2-5. Germline V gives CDR1 DFQATT, CDR2 SNEGSKA (reference sequence). The CDR3 is 11 residues long. CDR3 in amino acids: CSARPYETQYF.

The rearrangement uses TRBV5-1 and TRBJ1-1; TCRdb names TRBD1, which stays unverified in the absence of DNA. The CDR3 sequence is 14 residues long. The germline gives CDR1 SGHRS, CDR2 YFSETQ. Here the CDR3 reads CASFDRGRDTEAFF.

The V and J genes are TRBV3-1 and TRBJ2-3; TCRdb's D gene call, TRBD1, goes unchecked for lack of DNA. Germline V gives CDR1 LGHDT, CDR2 YNNKEL (reference sequence). CDR3 length: 15 residues. CDR3 in amino acids: CASSHATDREDTQYF.

The gene calls are TRBV6-1 and TRBJ2-2; TCRdb calls TRBD2, which cannot be checked without DNA. This CDR3 has 15 amino acids. Germline values: CDR1 MNHNS, CDR2 SASEGT. This CDR3 is CASSESLQGPGELFF.

CDR3 sequence reads: CAISLLAQETQYF. V usage is TRBV10-3 and J usage is TRBJ2-5; TCRdb returns TRBD2, unconfirmable since there is no DNA. Germline V gene sequence: CDR1 ENHRY, CDR2 SYGVKD. This CDR3 has 13 residues.

V and J are TRBV14 and TRBJ1-6. The CDR3 has 13 residues. The germline gives CDR1 SGHDN, CDR2 FVKESK. The CDR3 reads CASSQIRNSPLHF.

The chain links TRBV11-2 to TRBJ2-7. The CDR3 runs to 14 residues. Germline-derived CDR1 and CDR2 are SGHAT and FQNNGV. The CDR3 protein is CASSLVPGPYEQYF.

The chain joins TRBV7-6 to TRBJ2-3; TCRdb designates TRBD1, a call that cannot be tested without DNA. The length of the CDR3 is 15 residues. Looked up from germline, CDR1 is SGHVS and CDR2 is FNYEAQ. The CDR3 sequence: CASSSTGLVADTQYF.

The V gene is TRBV6-1, the J gene TRBJ1-2; TCRdb proposes TRBD1, but this gene call is untestable without DNA. This CDR3 comprises 15 residues. The germline gives CDR1 MNHNS, CDR2 SASEGT. The CDR3 sequence: CASSRDPGQGSGYTF.

The rearrangement joins TRBV6-4 to TRBJ2-2; TCRdb reports TRBD2, a call that lacks DNA to check it against. The CDR3 sequence is 15 residues long. The V gene's germline CDR1 is MRHNA and CDR2 SNTAGT. CDR3: CASSDSAGGPGELFF.

The chain uses TRBV7-8 and TRBJ1-3. CDR1 and CDR2 (germline): SGHVS, FQNEAQ. This CDR3 spans 14 amino acids. CDR3 region: CASSYSGSGNTIYF.

J is TRBJ1-1 and V is TRBV6-1. There are 13 residues in the CDR3. Per germline, CDR1 MNHNS and CDR2 SASEGT. The CDR3 spells CATRTSENTEAFF.

The rearrangement joins TRBV20-1 to TRBJ2-7; the TCRdb D gene call, TRBD2, has no DNA to confirm it. From germline, CDR1 is DFQATT and CDR2 SNEGSKA (reference sequence). The length of the CDR3 is 15 residues. The CDR3 loop is CSAPGTSGGAYEQYF.

The chain recombines TRBV20-1 with TRBJ2-7; TCRdb designates TRBD1, a call that cannot be tested without DNA. Per the germline V gene, CDR1 is DFQATT and CDR2 is SNEGSKA (reference sequence). The length of the CDR3 is 15 residues. CDR3 amino acids: CSARDPGGGYHEQYF.

J is TRBJ2-1 and V is TRBV18; TCRdb calls TRBD2, which cannot be checked without DNA. The CDR3 consists of 14 residues. Germline V gene data show CDR1 as KGHSH and CDR2 as LQKENI. The CDR3 sequence is CASSPPGPLNEQFF.